The 32 T cell receptor beta chains below all came from one sample that was sequenced in a study of blood T cell repertoires in COVID-19. The data were produced by immunoSEQ multiplex PCR, yet TCRdb's version contains in-frame clones alone and is incomplete. The sample has about 130,000 clones, around 85% seen once. Sequencing was carried out using PBMCs or T cells enriched from blood (not recorded which). These receptors were taken from a man aged 45-65 years who had recovered from COVID-19.

This clone has a single count. This chain joins TRBV7-9 and TRBJ2-5, with 11 bases fitting TRBD2. The CDR3 extends over 16 amino acids. V was pared by 5 bases and J by 2 bases, with 7 bases of the junction left unmatched. Germline V gene sequence: CDR1 SEHNR, CDR2 FQNEAQ (reference sequence). The CDR3 loop is CASSQTSGEKQETQYF. The CDR3 DNA reads as TGTGCCAGCAGCCAGACTAGCGGGGAGAAACAAGAGACCCAGTACTTC.

This chain connects TRBV6-2 or TRBV6-3 to TRBJ2-7; 7 nucleotides align to TRBD1. Germline-derived CDR1 and CDR2 are MNHEY and SVGEGT. V dropped 5 bases and J dropped 5; count of bases not matched to a gene: 6. This CDR3 is 13 amino acids long. The CDR3 bases are TGTGCCAGCAGTAGAGACAGGGTGGACGAGCAGTACTTC. Translated: CASSRDRVDEQYF.

The chain links TRBV5-1 to TRBJ1-4, with TRBD1 matching 9 bases. This CDR3 has 17 residues. The V and J ends lost 0 bases and 7 bases, in that order; junction bases with no gene match: 10. Germline assignment: CDR1 SGHRS and CDR2 YFSETQ. CDR3 sequence (DNA): TGCGCCAGCAGCTTGGCTCCGATACAGGGGGCAAGTGAAAAACTGTTTTTT. Translation: CASSLAPIQGASEKLFF.

The chain carries TRBV6-2 or TRBV6-3 and TRBJ1-2; D is perhaps TRBD1 (6 bases). Germline CDR1 is MNHEY and CDR2 is SVGEGT. V dropped 5 bases and J dropped 3 bases, with 16 bases sitting between them. The length of the CDR3 is 15 residues. CDR3 loop: CASSPFSDRYYGYTF. As DNA, the CDR3 is TGTGCCAGCAGTCCCTTCAGCGACAGGTACTATGGCTACACCTTC.

V and J are TRBV14 and TRBJ2-7, with D hard to call. V lost 4 bases to trimming and J lost 7 bases, with 11 bases between them. Germline V gives CDR1 SGHDN, CDR2 FVKESK. The CDR3 sequence is 12 residues long. The CDR3 here is CASSPDGWEQYF. CDR3 sequence (DNA): TGTGCCAGCAGCCCAGACGGGTGGGAGCAGTACTTC. Based on the CDR3 plus reference TRBV14 and TRBJ2-7, the full variable domain is EAGVTQFPSHSVIEKGQTVTLRCDPISGHDNLYWYRRVMGKEIKFLLHFVKESKQDESGMPNNRFLAERTGGTYSTLKVQPAELEDSGVYFCASSPDGWEQYFGPGTRLTVT.

This clone was recorded at least ten times. As DNA, the CDR3 is TGTGCCAGCAGCTTGGACGGCAGCGGGCAGCCCCAGCATTTT. Protein sequence: CASSLDGSGQPQHF. This chain joins TRBV5-4 and TRBJ1-5; D not resolved. CDR1 is SGHNT and CDR2 is YYREEE in the germline V gene (reference sequence). V was shortened by 0 bases and J by 7 bases, with 11 bases between the two germline ends. The CDR3 is 14 amino acids.

The chain employs TRBV27 and TRBJ1-1; 10 bases map to TRBD1. The germline V gene encodes CDR1 MNHEY and CDR2 SMNVEV (reference sequence). The CDR3 is 16 amino acids. Trimming cost V 4 bases and J 0 bases; bases outside gene matches: 5. CDR3 sequence reads: CASSSWTGGMNTEAFF. The CDR3 DNA reads TGTGCCAGCAGTTCTTGGACAGGGGGTATGAACACTGAAGCTTTCTTT.

There are a few counts of this clone. This chain connects TRBV2 to TRBJ2-6, with TRBD1 matching 11 bases. V lost 6 bases and J lost 0; bases outside the gene matches: 4. CDR1 is SNHLY, CDR2 FYNNEI, per germline. The CDR3 sequence is 17 residues long. CDR3: CASRGTGGNSGANVLTF. The CDR3 coding sequence is TGTGCCAGCAGAGGGACAGGGGGTAACTCTGGGGCCAACGTCCTGACTTTC.

This chain links TRBV11-2 with TRBJ2-3; D remains unclear. Germline lookup yields CDR1 SGHAT and CDR2 FQNNGV. The V and J ends lost 3 bases and 3 bases respectively, with 13 bases between them. The CDR3 spans 15 residues. In DNA, the CDR3 is TGTGCCAGCAGCTTCTCCATCGGTAGTACAGATACGCAGTATTTT. Protein sequence: CASSFSIGSTDTQYF. Supplemented by reference TRBV11-2 and TRBJ2-3, the full variable domain reads EAGVAQSPRYKIIEKRQSVAFWCNPISGHATLYWYQQILGQGPKLLIQFQNNGVVDDSQLPKDRFSAERLKGVDSTLKIQPAKLEDSAVYLCASSFSIGSTDTQYFGPGTRLTVL.

The chain employs TRBV18 and TRBJ1-5, with 12 bases lining up with TRBD1. Germline loops: CDR1 KGHSH, CDR2 LQKENI. The CDR3 runs to 17 residues. V shed 0 bases, J shed 5 bases, and the junction held 5 bases outside the gene matches. CDR3 bases: TGTGCCAGCTCACCACCGAGGGACAGGGGGCGAGATCAGCCCCAGCATTTT. This translates into CASSPPRDRGRDQPQHF.

The V and J genes are TRBV27 and TRBJ1-4; possible D gene TRBD1, 5 bases. Trimming pared 5 bases from V and 3 bases from J, leaving 13 bases between. Germline V gene sequence: CDR1 MNHEY, CDR2 SMNVEV (reference sequence). This CDR3 has 15 amino acids. CDR3 loop: CASSPRGVPNEKLFF. The CDR3 nucleotides read TGTGCCAGCAGTCCCCGGGGGGTGCCTAATGAAAAACTGTTTTTT. Combining the CDR3 with reference TRBV27 and TRBJ1-4 gives the whole variable domain EAQVTQNPRYLITVTGKKLTVTCSQNMNHEYMSWYRQDPGLGLRQIYYSMNVEVTDKGDVPEGYKVSRKEKRNFPLILESPSPNQTSLYFCASSPRGVPNEKLFFGSGTQLSVL.

Only a few counts were recorded for this clone. This chain joins TRBV27 and TRBJ2-1, with TRBD2 matching over 10 bases. This CDR3 is 17 amino acids long. CDR1 is MNHEY and CDR2 is SMNVEV in the germline V gene (reference sequence). Trimming cost V 0 bases and J 10 bases; bases outside gene matches: 12. CDR3 residues: CASSLSQLAGLSREQFF. The CDR3, as DNA: TGTGCCAGCAGTTTATCCCAACTAGCGGGGCTCTCCCGGGAGCAGTTCTTC.

The gene calls are TRBV6-5 and TRBJ1-5; 8 bases map to TRBD1. Losses at the gene ends were 4 bases for V and 4 bases for J; bases not matched to a gene: 6. Per germline, CDR1 MNHEY and CDR2 SVGAGI. The CDR3 runs 15 residues. The CDR3 nucleotides read TGTGCCAGCAGTTCGACAGGGGCAATTAATCAGCCCCAGCATTTT. It codes for CASSSTGAINQPQHF.

The genes are TRBV2 and TRBJ1-5; D gene ambiguous. Germline V CDR1 and CDR2: SNHLY, FYNNEI. CDR3 length: 15 residues. The ends were cut back, 2 bases at V and 1 base at J, with 9 bases in the middle. CDR3 protein: CASSERRMSNQPQHF. Written as DNA, the CDR3 is TGTGCCAGCAGTGAACGGCGGATGAGCAATCAGCCCCAGCATTTT.

The chain recombines TRBV9 with TRBJ2-1; 8 bases align to TRBD1. The CDR3 extends over 15 amino acids. The germline V gene has CDR1 SGDLS and CDR2 YYNGEE. Unmatched junction bases numbered 7, after V lost 6 bases and J lost 2 bases. CDR3 in amino acids: CASTRGPGTYNEQFF. The CDR3 DNA reads TGTGCCAGCACCAGGGGGCCGGGGACCTACAATGAGCAGTTCTTC.

V is TRBV3-1 (or the pseudogene TRBV3-2) and J is TRBJ1-5; 11 bases are shared with TRBD1. Germline lookup yields CDR1 LGHDT and CDR2 YNNKEL (reference sequence). The CDR3 contains 16 residues. V lost 5 bases to trimming and J lost 7 bases; unmatched junction nucleotides: 10. The CDR3 DNA follows: TGTGCCAGCAGCATCCTGAGGACAGGGGGCGTACAGCCCCAGCATTTT. It translates to CASSILRTGGVQPQHF.

V is TRBV30 and J is TRBJ2-4, with D perhaps matching TRBD2 (5 bases). Germline CDR1 and CDR2: GTSNPN and SVGIG (reference sequence). V gave up 4 bases and J gave up 7 bases, with 11 bases separating them. The CDR3 runs to 12 residues. For the CDR3, the DNA is TGTGCCTGGAAGTATCGAGGGAACATTCAGTACTTC. Its translation: CAWKYRGNIQYF. Complete variable domain (other parts from reference TRBV30 and TRBJ2-4): SQTIHQWPATLVQPVGSPLSLECTVEGTSNPNLYWYRQAAGRGLQLLFYSVGIGQISSEVPQNLSASRPQDRQFILSSKKLLLSDSGFYLCAWKYRGNIQYFGAGTRLSVL.

This clone appeared once. V gene TRBV18 combines with J gene TRBJ1-1; no definite D call. The CDR3 runs to 14 residues. V was clipped by 2 bases and J by 1 base, with 8 bases between them. Germline CDR1 reads KGHSH; CDR2 reads LQKENI. The CDR3 loop is CASSPEAQNTEAFF. The CDR3 DNA reads as TGTGCCAGCTCACCAGAGGCCCAGAACACTGAAGCTTTCTTT.

The chain joins TRBV5-4 to TRBJ1-6, with 7 bases fitting TRBD1. Germline V CDR1 and CDR2: SGHNT, YYREEE (reference sequence). This CDR3 is built from 15 residues. J was trimmed by 4 bases and V by 1 base; bases with no gene match: 2. CDR3 sequence: CASSLWTGYNSPLHF. The DNA for the CDR3 is TGTGCCAGCAGCTTGTGGACAGGTTATAATTCACCCCTCCACTTT.

The V and J genes are TRBV12-3 or TRBV12-4 and TRBJ1-4; TRBD1 matches 10 bases. This CDR3 comprises 13 residues. V was pared by 5 bases and J by 8 bases, with 2 bases of the junction left unmatched. The CDR3 is CASSGGQGEKLFF. The DNA for the CDR3 is TGTGCCAGCAGTGGGGGACAGGGGGAAAAACTGTTTTTT.

The chain has TRBV2 and TRBJ2-5, with 9 positions matching TRBD2. V gave up 1 base and J gave up 5 bases; unmatched junction bases: 5. This CDR3 is built from 15 residues. Germline V gives CDR1 SNHLY, CDR2 FYNNEI. The CDR3 protein is CASSEVAGGHETQYF. CDR3 nucleotides: TGTGCCAGCAGTGAAGTGGCGGGGGGGCATGAGACCCAGTACTTC.

V gene TRBV2 combines with J gene TRBJ2-6; D is possibly TRBD1 (6 bases). The V gene lost 7 bases and the J gene lost 0 bases, with 16 bases spanning the gap. CDR1 is SNHLY, CDR2 FYNNEI, per germline. The CDR3 is 17 residues long. CDR3 in amino acids: CASTKLTGFSGANVLTF. The CDR3 region has the DNA TGTGCCAGCACCAAATTGACAGGCTTCTCTGGGGCCAACGTCCTGACTTTC. The variable domain in full, with the rest retrieved from reference TRBV2 and TRBJ2-6, is EPEVTQTPSHQVTQMGQEVILRCVPISNHLYFYWYRQILGQKVEFLVSFYNNEISEKSEIFDDQFSVERPDGSNFTLKIRSTKLEDSAMYFCASTKLTGFSGANVLTFGAGSRLTVL.

The gene calls are TRBV9 and TRBJ1-2, with D tentatively TRBD1 (6 bases). Trimming took off 3 bases at V and 8 bases at J, with 17 bases between the two ends. Germline CDR1 SGDLS, CDR2 YYNGEE. This CDR3 is built from 14 residues. Written as DNA, the CDR3 is TGTGCCAGCAGCGGTTCCGGGTCGACAGGCGGCTACACCTTC. Protein: CASSGSGSTGGYTF.

J is TRBJ1-5 and V is TRBV27; weak D call: TRBD1 (5 bases). The germline V gene encodes CDR1 MNHEY and CDR2 SMNVEV (reference sequence). Trimming cost V 6 bases and J 6 bases, with 15 bases left between them. The CDR3 contains 14 residues. The CDR3 DNA reads TGTGCCAGCAGCCACCGACGGGGGAGTCAGCCCCAGCATTTT. Amino acids: CASSHRRGSQPQHF.

The chain has TRBV7-2 and TRBJ2-7; 10 bases line up with TRBD1. Germline trimming cut 3 bases from V and 6 bases from J; bases unmatched to any gene: 2. CDR1 and CDR2 from the germline V gene are SGHTA and FQGNSA. The CDR3 loop spans 13 amino acids. This CDR3 reads CASSFDRGREQYF. The CDR3 DNA follows: TGTGCCAGCAGCTTCGACAGGGGGCGCGAGCAGTACTTC.

The chain links TRBV4-3 to TRBJ2-2; 7 bases align to TRBD1. The CDR3 length is 14 residues. The germline gives CDR1 LGHNA, CDR2 YSLEER. V was pared by 4 bases and J by 4 bases, with 3 bases of the junction left unmatched. The CDR3, as DNA: TGCGCCAGCAGCCGAGGGGGCGGCACCGGGGAGCTGTTTTTT. It codes for CASSRGGGTGELFF.

The chain has TRBV9 and TRBJ1-1; D gene unclear. Trimming took off 0 bases at V and 2 bases at J, with 8 bases between the two ends. This CDR3 has 14 residues. Germline CDR1 is SGDLS and CDR2 is YYNGEE. CDR3: CASSVAWANTEAFF. DNA of the CDR3: TGTGCCAGCAGCGTAGCTTGGGCAAACACTGAAGCTTTCTTT.

The chain uses TRBV7-2 and TRBJ1-6; no clear D gene. The ends were cut back, 5 bases at V and 9 bases at J, with 8 bases in the middle. From germline, CDR1 is SGHTA and CDR2 FQGNSA. This CDR3 is built from 12 residues. The CDR3 DNA reads as TGTGCCAGCAGCCCTGACACTTCACCCCTCCACTTT. This translates into CASSPDTSPLHF.

The chain joins TRBV7-2 to TRBJ2-7; D gene uncertain. Germline V gives CDR1 SGHTA, CDR2 FQGNSA. Deletions cut 5 bases from V and 6 bases from J, with 11 bases between. The CDR3 is 12 amino acids. This CDR3 is CASSLSLLEQYF. Written as DNA, the CDR3 is TGTGCCAGCAGCCTGTCTCTACTCGAGCAGTACTTC.

The chain uses TRBV21-1 and TRBJ1-3. TRBV21-1 is a recognized pseudogene. The CDR3 runs to 17 residues. CDR3 coding DNA: TGTGCCAGCAGTCACACCCCGCGGGATTCCTCTGGAAACACCATATATTTT. It encodes CASSHTPRDSSGNTIYF.

The chain recombines TRBV21-1 with TRBJ1-2; the table gives TRBD1 as D, unverified against the DNA. TRBV21-1 is annotated as a pseudogene. This CDR3 spans 12 amino acids. In nucleotides, the CDR3 is TGTGCCAGCAGCAAAGACAGTAGGGGCTACACCTTC. Protein: CASSKDSRGYTF.

This clone was detected only a few times. This chain uses TRBV29-1 with TRBJ2-1, with D maybe TRBD1 (5 bases). CDR3 size: 15 residues. Germline CDR1 is SQVTM and CDR2 is ANQGSEA. Trimming cost V 4 bases and J 0 bases, with 13 bases left between them. The CDR3 DNA follows: TGCAGCGTTGCACCCGACAGTAGCTCCTACAATGAGCAGTTCTTC. It translates to CSVAPDSSSYNEQFF.